Following are 32 T cell receptor beta chains from one sample sequenced in a study of T cell responses to AZD1222 COVID-19 vaccine. Assay used: immunoSEQ multiplex PCR; TCRdb lists only in-frame clones, some missing. Altogether 40,000 to 65,000 clones are present, roughly 83% being singletons, with the ten largest covering 20% to 30%. Here the sequenced sample was peripheral blood, taken on day 0 of AZD1222 vaccination. The receptors derive from an adult in good health.

This chain links TRBV20-1 with TRBJ1-1; D not certain. Trimming stripped 5 bases from V and 11 bases from J, with 15 bases between. CDR3 length: 11 amino acids. In germline, CDR1 is DFQATT, CDR2 SNEGSKA (reference sequence). CDR3 loop: CSALWVQNAFF. DNA of the CDR3: TGCAGTGCTCTATGGGTCCAGAACGCTTTCTTT.

The chain links TRBV5-1 to TRBJ1-1; a weak D match, TRBD1 (5 bases). Germline assignment: CDR1 SGHRS and CDR2 YFSETQ. V lost 4 bases, J lost 10 bases, and 17 bases lay in between. The CDR3 contains 13 residues. DNA of the CDR3: TGCGCCAGCAGCGAACAGTCTCCTGGGGGAGCTTTCTTT. Encoded protein: CASSEQSPGGAFF.

The DNA of the CDR3 is TGTTCGGACAGGGAGGGCAATCAGCCCCAGCATTTT. Translated, it gives CSDREGNQPQHF. The chain links TRBV6-8 to TRBJ1-5; 8 nucleotides agree with TRBD1. CDR3 length: 12 residues. Germline V gene data show CDR1 as MNHGY and CDR2 as SAAAGT.

The CDR3 spells CASSLGPATDYGYTF. The CDR3, as DNA: TGTGCCAGCAGCCTAGGACCGGCTACCGACTATGGCTACACCTTC. The chain employs TRBV5-4 and TRBJ1-2; no firm D call. Trimming pared 4 bases from V and 3 bases from J, leaving 16 bases between. CDR1 is SGHNT, CDR2 YYREEE, per germline (reference sequence). CDR3 length: 15 amino acids.

The CDR3: CASSPTTYQGARDEQYF. The CDR3 DNA reads TGCGCCAGCAGCCCTACTACTTACCAGGGGGCGCGGGACGAGCAGTACTTC. This sequence joins TRBV4-3 and TRBJ2-7, with 8 positions matching TRBD1. V lost 4 bases, J lost 5 bases, and 16 bases stayed unmatched. The CDR3 totals 17 residues. Germline V CDR1 and CDR2: LGHNA, YSLEER.

The CDR3, as DNA: TGTGCCAGCAGCTTCGGGGGAAGCGGCTACACCTTC. It codes for CASSFGGSGYTF. This chain joins TRBV11-3 and TRBJ1-2, with a tentative D call TRBD1 (5 bases). This CDR3 has 12 amino acids. Germline-derived CDR1 and CDR2 are SGHNT and YENEEA. Trimming removed 3 bases at V and 8 bases at J, with 10 bases between.

This clone was observed a few times. In nucleotides, the CDR3 is TGCGCCAGCAGCTTGGAAACTGGATCCCACAATGAGCAGTTCTTC. This encodes CASSLETGSHNEQFF. The chain joins TRBV5-1 to TRBJ2-1; D ambiguous. Trimming left V 0 bases short and J 5 bases short, with 12 bases between. There are 15 residues in the CDR3. Germline V gene sequence: CDR1 SGHRS, CDR2 YFSETQ.

This chain joins TRBV2 and TRBJ1-1; 7 nucleotides agree with TRBD1. This CDR3 is 13 amino acids long. The V gene end was trimmed by 6 bases and the J gene end by 1 base; junction bases not matched to a gene: 2. CDR1 is SNHLY and CDR2 is FYNNEI in the germline V gene. The CDR3 spells CASRGTENTEAFF. The CDR3 coding sequence is TGTGCCAGCAGGGGGACAGAGAACACTGAAGCTTTCTTT.

The rearrangement links TRBV11-2 to TRBJ1-6; TRBD1 aligns across 8 bases. This CDR3 spans 15 amino acids. Germline values: CDR1 SGHAT, CDR2 FQNNGV. Trimming removed 5 bases from V and 6 bases from J; junction bases left unmatched: 6. This CDR3 is CASSPGTGLNSPLHF. CDR3 sequence (DNA): TGTGCCAGCAGCCCCGGGACAGGACTTAATTCACCCCTCCACTTT.

The genes are TRBV7-3 and TRBJ2-2, with 8 nucleotides matching TRBD1. Germline V gene lookup returns CDR1 SGHTA and CDR2 FQGTGA. The CDR3 contains 16 residues. J was trimmed by 1 base and V by 3 bases; bases with no gene match: 4. The CDR3 loop is CASSLLDRENTGELFF. The CDR3 DNA reads TGTGCCAGCAGCTTGCTGGACAGGGAGAACACCGGGGAGCTGTTTTTT.

V usage is TRBV12-5 and J usage is TRBJ2-1; TRBD1 agrees at 7 bases. Per germline, CDR1 LGHNT and CDR2 FRNRAP. After removal of 0 bases from V and 0 bases from J, the junction contained 14 bases not matched to a gene. The CDR3 sequence is 20 residues long. CDR3 sequence: CASGLVNSTGSFISYNEQFF. CDR3 bases: TGTGCTAGTGGTTTGGTAAATTCGACAGGGTCATTCATCTCCTACAATGAGCAGTTCTTC.

This rearrangement joins TRBV15 to TRBJ2-3; TRBD1 aligns across 10 bases. The germline CDR1 and CDR2 sequences are LNHNV and YYDKDF (reference sequence). CDR3 length equals 15 residues. Trimming took 2 bases from V and 6 from J; bases not matched to a gene: 5. In DNA form, the CDR3 reads TGTGCCACCAGCAGACGACAGGGGGCCGGGGATACGCAGTATTTT. Its protein is CATSRRQGAGDTQYF. Full variable domain (outside the CDR3, taken from reference TRBV15 and TRBJ2-3): DAMVIQNPRYQVTQFGKPVTLSCSQTLNHNVMYWYQQKSSQAPKLLFHYYDKDFNNEADTPDNFQSRRPNTSFCFLDIRSPGLGDTAMYLCATSRRQGAGDTQYFGPGTRLTVL.

The chain employs TRBV19 and TRBJ2-3; TRBD1 is a possible D gene (5 bases). Germline assignment: CDR1 LNHDA and CDR2 SQIVND (reference sequence). Trimming took 10 bases from V and 2 from J, leaving 16 bases between them. This CDR3 region has 14 residues. The CDR3 DNA reads as TGTGCCACCACGACAGATTTACTCACAGATACGCAGTATTTT. This codes for CATTTDLLTDTQYF.

The chain joins TRBV9 to TRBJ1-1; no reliable D call. Trimming stripped 0 bases from V and 0 bases from J, with 6 bases between. This CDR3 is 14 amino acids long. Germline lookup yields CDR1 SGDLS and CDR2 YYNGEE. The CDR3 spells CASSVEGMNTEAFF. The CDR3 DNA is TGTGCCAGCAGCGTAGAAGGCATGAACACTGAAGCTTTCTTT.

A single count supports this clone. This chain uses TRBV5-4 with TRBJ2-3, with D perhaps matching TRBD1 or TRBD2 (5 bases each). The germline V and J ends were trimmed by 5 bases and 1 base, with 14 bases remaining between them. The CDR3 extends over 15 amino acids. Looked up from germline, CDR1 is SGHNT and CDR2 is YYREEE (reference sequence). The CDR3 coding sequence is TGTGCCAGCAGTCGATCACTAGGGGGCACAGATACGCAGTATTTT. Amino acids: CASSRSLGGTDTQYF. Supplemented by reference TRBV5-4 and TRBJ2-3, the full variable domain reads ETGVTQSPTHLIKTRGQQVTLRCSSQSGHNTVSWYQQALGQGPQFIFQYYREEENGRGNFPPRFSGLQFPNYSSELNVNALELDDSALYLCASSRSLGGTDTQYFGPGTRLTVL.

The V gene is TRBV25-1, the J gene TRBJ2-7, with a weak D call TRBD1 (6 bases). This CDR3 has 12 residues. Trimming cost V 10 bases and J 2 bases, with 12 bases left between them. Per germline, CDR1 MGHDK and CDR2 SYGVNS. The CDR3 bases are TGTGCCACTTCGACAGGTACCTACGAGCAGTACTTC. It specifies CATSTGTYEQYF.

V and J are TRBV5-1 and TRBJ1-3; D gene uncertain. Germline loops: CDR1 SGHRS, CDR2 YFSETQ. The CDR3 runs 13 residues. V lost 6 bases and J lost 4, with 11 bases in between. CDR3 nucleotide sequence: TGCGCCAGCACCACGAACTCGGGAAACACCATATATTTT. This codes for CASTTNSGNTIYF.

The chain has TRBV6-5 and TRBJ1-3; D is undetermined. V was shortened by 5 bases and J by 0 bases, with 11 bases between the two germline ends. Germline CDR1 reads MNHEY; CDR2 reads SVGAGI. CDR3 length equals 15 residues. CDR3 bases: TGTGCCAGCAGTCAACAGAAAAGCTCTGGAAACACCATATATTTT. Residues: CASSQQKSSGNTIYF.

The rearrangement uses TRBV19 and TRBJ1-1; no clear D. From germline, CDR1 is LNHDA and CDR2 SQIVND (reference sequence). This CDR3 comprises 14 residues. The V end lost 5 bases, the J end lost 1 base, and 11 bases lay between the germline ends. CDR3 nucleotides: TGTGCCAGTAGTGATCGACTCCCGAACACTGAAGCTTTCTTT. This encodes CASSDRLPNTEAFF. The entire variable domain, with the rest obtained from reference TRBV19 and TRBJ1-1, is as follows: DGGITQSPKYLFRKEGQNVTLSCEQNLNHDAMYWYRQDPGQGLRLIYYSQIVNDFQKGDIAEGYSVSREKKESFPLTVTSAQKNPTAFYLCASSDRLPNTEAFFGQGTRLTVV.

CDR3 sequence (DNA): TGCGCCAGCAGCAGGGGACTAGCGGGCCTTTTCGAGCAGTACTTC. Residues: CASSRGLAGLFEQYF. The J gene is TRBJ2-7, the V gene TRBV5-1, with 12 bases aligning to TRBD2. This CDR3 contains 15 residues. The germline V gene has CDR1 SGHRS and CDR2 YFSETQ. Unmatched junction bases numbered 8, after V lost 4 bases and J lost 6 bases.

CDR3 nucleotides: TGTGCCACCAGCAGAGACCCCCGATCAGGGAGAGGCTACACCTTC. The encoded protein is CATSRDPRSGRGYTF. The chain combines TRBV15 with TRBJ1-2, with D tentatively TRBD1 (5 bases). Germline V gene lookup returns CDR1 LNHNV and CDR2 YYDKDF (reference sequence). CDR3 length: 15 residues. Trimming stripped 0 bases from V and 8 bases from J, with 16 bases between.

This clone was seen more than once but under ten times. The CDR3, as DNA: TGTGCCAGCAGCCAAAGGGACTTCATCGGGGAGCAGTTCTTC. Translation gives CASSQRDFIGEQFF. This chain links TRBV7-2 with TRBJ2-1, with D perhaps matching TRBD2 (6 bases). V was trimmed by 5 bases and J by 10 bases, leaving 18 bases between them. The germline V gene has CDR1 SGHTA and CDR2 FQGNSA. The CDR3 length is 14 residues.

This sequence joins TRBV6-4 and TRBJ2-2; D call uncertain. The CDR3 has 14 amino acids. Germline CDR1 and CDR2: MRHNA and SNTAGT. Deletions cut 3 bases from V and 4 bases from J, with 9 bases between. The CDR3 region is CASSEIGRTGELFF. In DNA form, the CDR3 reads TGTGCCAGCAGTGAGATCGGTCGCACCGGGGAGCTGTTTTTT.

The genes are TRBV11-2 and TRBJ2-7, with TRBD2 matching over 7 bases. CDR1 SGHAT and CDR2 FQNNGV come from the germline V gene. V was clipped by 7 bases and J by 13 bases; unmatched bases: 13. There are 12 residues in the CDR3. The CDR3 DNA is TGTGCCAGCACCCATGTGGGGAGGGGCGAATACTTC. Translation: CASTHVGRGEYF.

V and J are TRBV19 and TRBJ2-3; D ambiguous. This CDR3 spans 14 amino acids. Germline loops: CDR1 LNHDA, CDR2 SQIVND (reference sequence). Trimming cost V 1 base and J 5 bases, with 10 bases left between them. For the CDR3, the DNA is TGTGCCAGTAGTATAGCCGGAGTGGGAGATACGCAGTATTTT. This translates into CASSIAGVGDTQYF. The entire variable domain, with the rest obtained from reference TRBV19 and TRBJ2-3, is as follows: DGGITQSPKYLFRKEGQNVTLSCEQNLNHDAMYWYRQDPGQGLRLIYYSQIVNDFQKGDIAEGYSVSREKKESFPLTVTSAQKNPTAFYLCASSIAGVGDTQYFGPGTRLTVL.

The chain links TRBV6-5 to TRBJ1-5; D is unclear. The CDR3 totals 13 residues. The germline V gene encodes CDR1 MNHEY and CDR2 SVGAGI. Trimming took 4 bases from V and 0 from J, leaving 4 bases between them. As DNA, the CDR3 is TGTGCCAGCAGTTTACATAGCAATCAGCCCCAGCATTTT. This gives the protein CASSLHSNQPQHF.

The table lists this clone with a count of one. The CDR3 reads CASSLAARPGDYEQYF. Here the CDR3 DNA reads TGTGCCAGCAGCTTGGCCGCCAGACCGGGGGACTACGAGCAGTACTTC. The chain combines TRBV5-6 with TRBJ2-7, with D tentatively TRBD2 (6 bases). V gave up 0 bases and J gave up 3 bases, with 16 bases separating them. CDR3 length equals 16 residues. Germline assignment: CDR1 SGHDT and CDR2 YYEEEE.

The DNA for the CDR3 is TGTGCCAGTAGCAACCCCCCCGGGACAGGGGGCTTCGGCTACACCTTC. The encoded protein is CASSNPPGTGGFGYTF. The chain is built from TRBV19 and TRBJ1-2; TRBD1 aligns across 12 bases. The CDR3 sequence is 16 residues long. The J segment lost 8 bases and the V segment lost 6 bases, leaving 13 bases of the junction unmatched. From germline, CDR1 is LNHDA and CDR2 SQIVND (reference sequence).

A single count supports this clone. The V call is TRBV7-2, the J call TRBJ1-1; D unresolved. CDR3 length equals 14 residues. The germline V gene encodes CDR1 SGHTA and CDR2 FQGNSA. The V and J ends lost 0 bases and 0 bases respectively, with 5 bases between them. The CDR3 protein is CASSLAQMNTEAFF. DNA for the CDR3: TGTGCCAGCAGCTTAGCGCAGATGAACACTGAAGCTTTCTTT.

This clone is a singleton in its sample. This sequence joins TRBV7-6 and TRBJ1-1; D is unresolved. Trimming stripped 2 bases from V and 5 bases from J, with 9 bases between. CDR1 is SGHVS and CDR2 is FNYEAQ in the germline V gene. The CDR3 totals 13 residues. The CDR3 reads CASSLQSFTEAFF. The CDR3 DNA is TGTGCCAGCAGCTTACAGTCGTTTACTGAAGCTTTCTTT.

The chain joins TRBV7-2 to TRBJ2-1; 11 bases are a match to TRBD2. J lost 5 bases, V lost 0 bases, and 0 bases had no gene match. The germline gives CDR1 SGHTA, CDR2 FQGNSA. This CDR3 region has 15 residues. CDR3 protein: CASSLASGGDNEQFF. For the CDR3, the DNA is TGTGCCAGCAGCTTAGCTAGCGGGGGGGACAATGAGCAGTTCTTC.

Here the CDR3 reads CASSLEPETQYF. CDR3 nucleotide sequence: TGTGCCAGCAGCTTAGAGCCAGAGACCCAGTACTTC. V and J are TRBV7-6 and TRBJ2-5; unclear D gene. Germline CDR1 is SGHVS and CDR2 is FNYEAQ. Trimming shortened V by 1 base and J by 4 bases, and 4 bases separated the two germline ends. The CDR3 contains 12 residues.